These T cell receptor beta chains were read from a single sample in a study of cytomegalovirus exposure and HLA in healthy donors. Repertoires were generated with immunoSEQ multiplex PCR, while TCRdb's copy carries only in-frame clones and drops some. This sample has 150,000 to 200,000 clones; around four fifths occur once, and the top ten carry over 1%. The sequenced sample was PBMCs. Receptor source: a woman in her forties or fifties in good health and CMV-seronegative. The CDR3 runs from the conserved cysteine through the conserved F or W. Clone size appears in some rows only: once, few, many, or a class for an expanded clone.

abundance: -; v_gene: TRBV19; CDR3aa: CASSDRTYGYTF
abundance: -; v_gene: TRBV19; CDR3aa: CASSISASGVETQYF
abundance: few; v_gene: TRBV28; CDR3aa: CASSNPGTPLYEQYF
abundance: -; v_gene: TRBV27; CDR3aa: CASRTGVVNEQFF
abundance: -; v_gene: TRBV10-3; CDR3aa: CAIRPGTGSEKLFF
abundance: -; v_gene: TRBV6-1; CDR3aa: CASSTRQSVNTEAFF
abundance: -; v_gene: TRBV28; CDR3aa: CASSLTGSYEQYF
abundance: once; v_gene: TRBV11-2; CDR3aa: CASSPAGGPTGELFF
abundance: few; v_gene: TRBV10-1; CDR3aa: CASSASSNEQFF
abundance: -; v_gene: TRBV6-5; CDR3aa: CASSLTEGSTDTQYF
abundance: -; v_gene: TRBV4-1; CDR3aa: CASSQRTGADFNYGYTF
abundance: -; v_gene: TRBV5-8; CDR3aa: CASSLEGRVAYEQYF
abundance: -; v_gene: TRBV2; CDR3aa: CASDFAGANYGHTF
abundance: once; v_gene: TRBV6-4; CDR3aa: CASSGGTGRGYTF
abundance: -; v_gene: TRBV28; CDR3aa: CASSFRYGYTF
abundance: few; v_gene: TRBV5-1; CDR3aa: CASVPGNRGDDGYTF
abundance: few; v_gene: TRBV6-5; CDR3aa: CASSSQRSSYEQYF
abundance: -; v_gene: TRBV15; CDR3aa: CATSRDDPNNTVSSYNEQFF
abundance: -; v_gene: TRBV5-4; CDR3aa: CASRRGLQNDYNEQFF
abundance: -; v_gene: TRBV28; CDR3aa: CASSPHSGANVLTF
abundance: few; v_gene: TRBV19; CDR3aa: CASSIITSGNTGELFF
abundance: -; v_gene: TRBV7-2; CDR3aa: CASTREGYEQYF
abundance: -; v_gene: TRBV11-3; CDR3aa: CASSLAGNYGYTF
abundance: -; v_gene: TRBV27; CDR3aa: CASSLRLAGGPSNEQFF
abundance: few; v_gene: TRBV5-4; CDR3aa: CASSLAGTDTQYF
abundance: -; v_gene: TRBV7-2; CDR3aa: CASSFRDRGADTQYF
abundance: -; v_gene: TRBV2; CDR3aa: CASSKSPGPNTEAFF
abundance: -; v_gene: TRBV10-3; CDR3aa: CAISESGLAGGPYNEQFF
abundance: once; v_gene: TRBV28; CDR3aa: CASIHPGQAGKPQHF
abundance: -; v_gene: TRBV6-6; CDR3aa: CASSSRGGTSYEQYF
abundance: -; v_gene: TRBV5-6; CDR3aa: CASSVAGGGAQPQHF
abundance: -; v_gene: TRBV7-3; CDR3aa: CASSLAGGATTDTQYF
abundance: -; v_gene: TRBV11-2; CDR3aa: CASSFTTGLGYNEQFF
abundance: -; v_gene: TRBV28; CDR3aa: CASITGGPGEQYF
abundance: -; v_gene: TRBV7-2; CDR3aa: CASSGLAGYNEQFF
abundance: -; v_gene: TRBV7-2; CDR3aa: CASSPRPSQKRDYEQYF
abundance: -; v_gene: TRBV2; CDR3aa: CASYQGLAGARRGEQFF
abundance: -; v_gene: TRBV4-2; CDR3aa: CASSPLPTVRETQYF
abundance: -; v_gene: TRBV6-5; CDR3aa: CASSDRWRDSPLHF
abundance: -; v_gene: TRBV14; CDR3aa: CASSQEVRSTDTQYF
abundance: -; v_gene: TRBV4-3; CDR3aa: CASSQDWEGHEQYF
abundance: -; v_gene: TRBV5-8; CDR3aa: CASRLVGQGSYGYTF
abundance: many; v_gene: TRBV6-5; CDR3aa: CASRTGADTQYF
abundance: once; v_gene: TRBV20-1; CDR3aa: CSARRDEQYF
abundance: -; v_gene: TRBV13; CDR3aa: CASSFDQRGGGTEAFF
abundance: -; v_gene: TRBV11-2; CDR3aa: CASSQGIGNQPQHF
abundance: -; v_gene: TRBV7-8; CDR3aa: CASSFTANTEAFF
abundance: -; v_gene: TRBV7-8; CDR3aa: CASSLVGEGNQPQHF
abundance: -; v_gene: TRBV13; CDR3aa: CASSAQWGSPEGASPVWVYEQYF
abundance: -; v_gene: TRBV7-9; CDR3aa: CASSLGSGQGSTF
abundance: few; v_gene: TRBV7-9; CDR3aa: CASSLRQLNTEAFF
abundance: -; v_gene: TRBV6-6; CDR3aa: CASSYSLAASYEQYF
abundance: -; v_gene: TRBV7-9; CDR3aa: CASSFVYGGTEAFF
abundance: -; v_gene: TRBV7-2; CDR3aa: CASSLWARDRRKNEQFF
abundance: -; v_gene: TRBV28; CDR3aa: CASSLAGTGNTEDFF
abundance: -; v_gene: TRBV28; CDR3aa: CASSSTSEGNYGYTF
abundance: -; v_gene: TRBV4-3; CDR3aa: CASSHLIINSAFTDTQYF
abundance: -; v_gene: TRBV7-8; CDR3aa: CASSLQGALETQYF